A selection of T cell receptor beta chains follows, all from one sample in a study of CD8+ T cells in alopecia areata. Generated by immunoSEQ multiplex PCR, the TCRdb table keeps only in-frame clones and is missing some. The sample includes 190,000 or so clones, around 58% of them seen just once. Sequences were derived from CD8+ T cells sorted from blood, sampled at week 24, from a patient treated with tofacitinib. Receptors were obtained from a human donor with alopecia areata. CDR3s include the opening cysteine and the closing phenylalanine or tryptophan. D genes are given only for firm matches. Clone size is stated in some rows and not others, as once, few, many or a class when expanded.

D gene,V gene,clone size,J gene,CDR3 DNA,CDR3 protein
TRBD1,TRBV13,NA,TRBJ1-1,TGTGCCAGCAGCTTATCCAGGGACAGCTTTAACACTGAAGCTTTCTTT,CASSLSRDSFNTEAFF
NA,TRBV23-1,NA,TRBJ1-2,TGCGCCAGCAGCTCAAAGGGTTACTATGGCTACACCTTC,CASSSKGYYGYTF
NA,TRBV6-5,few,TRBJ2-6,TGTGCCAGCAGGCCTGCGGCGGCTGGGGCCAACGTCCTGACTTTC,CASRPAAAGANVLTF
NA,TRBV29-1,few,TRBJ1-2,TGCAGCGTCCCCCAGGGGACTAACTATGGCTACACCTTC,CSVPQGTNYGYTF
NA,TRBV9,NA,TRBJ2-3,TGTGCCAGCAGCGTAGTTGGACAGACCACAGATACGCAGTATTTT,CASSVVGQTTDTQYF
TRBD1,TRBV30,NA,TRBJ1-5,TGTGCCTGGAGGGGTGGACAGGGGTCGGGTCAGCCCCAGCATTTT,CAWRGGQGSGQPQHF
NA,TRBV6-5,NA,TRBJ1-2,TGTGCCACCTGGAGCCACTATGGCTACACCTTC,CATWSHYGYTF
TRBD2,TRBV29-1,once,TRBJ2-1,TGCAGCGTTGTTTGGGGGGGCTCCTACAATGAGCAGTTCTTC,CSVVWGGSYNEQFF
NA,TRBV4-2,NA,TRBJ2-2,TGTGCCAGCAGCCTTCCCGGTGTACCTGCGAACACCGGGGAGCTGTTTTTT,CASSLPGVPANTGELFF
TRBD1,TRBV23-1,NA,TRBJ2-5,TGCGCCAGCAGTCAGAGGACAGGGGTGGAGACCCAGTACTTC,CASSQRTGVETQYF
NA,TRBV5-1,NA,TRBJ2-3,TGCGCCAGCAGCTACCTCCCGGAGGCAGATACGCAGTATTTT,CASSYLPEADTQYF
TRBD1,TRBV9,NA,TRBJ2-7,TGTGCCAGCAGCGAGGCTAGGGGGCGGGACGAGCAGTACTTC,CASSEARGRDEQYF
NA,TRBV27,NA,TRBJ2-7,TGTGCCAGCAGTTCCTCGGGGGAGCAGTACTTC,CASSSSGEQYF
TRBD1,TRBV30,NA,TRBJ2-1,TGTGCCTGGAGTGTGGGACAGGGGGTATTGGGTGAGCAGTTCTTC,CAWSVGQGVLGEQFF
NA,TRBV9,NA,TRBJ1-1,TGTGCCAGCTCCGACAGCCTGAACACTGAGGCTTTCTTT,CASSDSLNTEAFF
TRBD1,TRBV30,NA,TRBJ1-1,TGTGCCTGGCTGACAGGGATGGCTGTGAACACTGAAGCTTTCTTT,CAWLTGMAVNTEAFF
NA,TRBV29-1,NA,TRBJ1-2,TGCAGCGTTTCGGGACAACGAACTATCGGCTACACCTTC,CSVSGQRTIGYTF
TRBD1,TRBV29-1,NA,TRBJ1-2,TGCAGCGCTCGGGACAGGGCCTCCCCCACGCATGGCTACACCTTC,CSARDRASPTHGYTF
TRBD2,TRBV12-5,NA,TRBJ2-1,TGTGCTAGTATAGCGGGGGATTACAATGAGCAGTTCTTC,CASIAGDYNEQFF
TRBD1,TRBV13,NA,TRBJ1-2,TGTGCCAGCAGCACCCAGGGGGCGTATGGCTACACCTTC,CASSTQGAYGYTF
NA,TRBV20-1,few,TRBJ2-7,TGCAGTGCTAGAGACGGGAACGAGCAGTACTTC,CSARDGNEQYF
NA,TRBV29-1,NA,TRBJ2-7,TGCAGCGTCCTGGGGGGATCAGGCTACGAGCAGTACTTC,CSVLGGSGYEQYF
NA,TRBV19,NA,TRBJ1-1,TGTGCCAGTAGTATTTTTGGAGTGAACACTGAAGCTTTCTTT,CASSIFGVNTEAFF
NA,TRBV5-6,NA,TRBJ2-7,TGTGCCAGCAGCTTTCGGCAGGGGTCCTACGAGCAGTACTTC,CASSFRQGSYEQYF
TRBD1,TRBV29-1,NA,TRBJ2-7,TGCAGCGTTTCGTCGGACCCCGTTGGTTCCGTAGTCGGACAGGCGATCTACGAGCAGTACTTC,CSVSSDPVGSVVGQAIYEQYF
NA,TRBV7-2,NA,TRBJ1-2,TGTGCCAGCAGCCCTAATCCGACGGCCTATGGCTACACCTTC,CASSPNPTAYGYTF
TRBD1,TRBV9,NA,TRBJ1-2,TGTGCCAGCAGCATAGACAGGGGGGAGAGAGGCTACACCTTC,CASSIDRGERGYTF
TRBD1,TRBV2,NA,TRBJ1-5,TGTGCCAGCAGTCTCCAGGGGGTAGGTCAGCCCCAGCATTTT,CASSLQGVGQPQHF
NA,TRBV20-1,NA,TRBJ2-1,TGCAGTGCTAGAGGGAACAATGAGCAGTTCTTC,CSARGNNEQFF
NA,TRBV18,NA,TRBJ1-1,TGTGCCAGCTCCTTTCGGCGCAACACTGAAGCTTTCTTT,CASSFRRNTEAFF
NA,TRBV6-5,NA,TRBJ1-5,TGTGCCAGCAGTTTGGGAGGCAGCAATCAGCCCCAGCATTTT,CASSLGGSNQPQHF
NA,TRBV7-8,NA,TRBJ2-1,TGTGCCAGCAGCTACCCACGGTCTCCGGGACCTGGCTACAATGAGCAGTTCTTC,CASSYPRSPGPGYNEQFF
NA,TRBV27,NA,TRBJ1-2,TGTGCCAGCAGTTTAGGGGGGCGTGGGTTGTATGGCTACACCTTC,CASSLGGRGLYGYTF
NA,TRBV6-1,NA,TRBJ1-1,TGTGCCAGCAGTGAAGCGAGAAGGAGTGGTGGAAACACTGAAGCTTTCTTT,CASSEARRSGGNTEAFF
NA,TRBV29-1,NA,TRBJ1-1,TGCAGCGCCCCGGTGGGGGGGGGTGAAGCTTTCTTT,CSAPVGGGEAFF
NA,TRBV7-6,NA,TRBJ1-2,TGTGCCAGCAGCTTAGCTGAAATACGAGATGGCTACACCTTC,CASSLAEIRDGYTF
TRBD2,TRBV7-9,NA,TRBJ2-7,TGTGCCAGCAGTCCGGGGGGTCAAGCCTACGAGCAGTACTTC,CASSPGGQAYEQYF
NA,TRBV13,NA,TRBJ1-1,TGTGCCAGCAGCAGCTCGGGCAGGGACTATGAAGCTTTCTTT,CASSSSGRDYEAFF
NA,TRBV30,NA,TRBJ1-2,TGTGCCTGGAGTGTTCGGGGGGCTGGTGGCTACACCTTC,CAWSVRGAGGYTF
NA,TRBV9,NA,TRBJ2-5,TGTGCCAGCAGCCCGGACTCAAGGGAGACCCAGTACTTC,CASSPDSRETQYF
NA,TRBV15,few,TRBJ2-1,TGTGCCACCAGCAGAGATTCCAATGAGCAGTTCTTC,CATSRDSNEQFF
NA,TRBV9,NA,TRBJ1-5,TGTGCCAGCAGCGTAGGGAGTGGGGATCAGCCCCAGCATTTT,CASSVGSGDQPQHF
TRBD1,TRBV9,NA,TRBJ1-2,TGTGCCAGCAGCGACCACAGGGGGCTGGGTGGCTACACCTTC,CASSDHRGLGGYTF
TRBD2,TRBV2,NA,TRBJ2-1,TGTGCCAGCAGTGGGCCTCGGGGGGTTCCGTTCTTC,CASSGPRGVPFF
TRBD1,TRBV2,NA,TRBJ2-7,TGTGCCAGCAGTGAAACTAGGACAGGCCTCTACGAGCAGTACTTC,CASSETRTGLYEQYF
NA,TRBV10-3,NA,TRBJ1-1,TGTGCCAGTCGGACTGGCACTGAAGCTTTCTTT,CASRTGTEAFF
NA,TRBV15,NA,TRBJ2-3,TGTGCCACCAGAAATGAGGCCACAGATACGCAGTATTTT,CATRNEATDTQYF
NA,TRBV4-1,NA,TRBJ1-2,TGCGCCAGCAGCCAGAACCCTAATGGCTACACCTTC,CASSQNPNGYTF
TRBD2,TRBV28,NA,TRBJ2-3,TGTGCCAGCAGTTCTAGCGGGGGGAGCACAGATACGCAGTATTTT,CASSSSGGSTDTQYF
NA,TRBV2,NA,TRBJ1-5,TGTGCCAGCCGGGGGATCGGCAATCAGCCCCAGCATTTT,CASRGIGNQPQHF